These 14 T cell receptor beta chains share one sample of origin, sequenced in a study of tumor and adjacent non-tumor tissue in lung cancer. A modified ARM-PCR protocol with three rounds of nested PCR amplified TCRbeta. TCRdb called the multiplex PCR reads again in MiXCR, with one record for every CDR3 protein. This sample carries approximately 82,000 distinct CDR3 sequences, 76% of them seen once, and the ten largest clones take approximately 40%. No cell sorting was done before RNA was extracted from the tissue. The normal lung tissue was taken more than 3 cm from the tumor edge. The sample comprised distant non-tumor lung tissue. These receptors were taken from a man between 65 and 80 years old with non-small cell lung cancer.

This clonotype showed up just once. This chain joins TRBV20-1 and TRBJ2-5, with TRBD2 matching over 9 bases. The germline V gene encodes CDR1 DFQATT and CDR2 SNEGSKA (reference sequence). The CDR3 extends over 14 amino acids. V was pared by 6 bases and J by 6 bases, with 11 bases of the junction left unmatched. In nucleotides, the CDR3 is TGCAGTGCCAACAGGAGCGGGGGGTTGAAGACCCAGTACTTC. Residues: CSANRSGGLKTQYF.

This rearrangement joins TRBV29-1 to TRBJ1-2, with unresolved D. Germline V gene sequence: CDR1 SQVTM, CDR2 ANQGSEA. This CDR3 has 13 residues. CDR3 DNA: TGCACCATTCTCCAGACGGGAGCCCATGGCTACACCTTC. Its protein product is CTILQTGAHGYTF.

This clonotype was seen many times. The J gene is TRBJ2-6, the V gene TRBV6-2 or TRBV6-3; the D gene could be TRBD1 or TRBD2 (5 bases each). Germline V CDR1 and CDR2: MNHEY, SVGEGT. CDR3 length: 15 amino acids. Trimming left V 1 base short and J 1 base short, with 5 bases between. The CDR3, as DNA: TGTGCCAGCAGTTACTGGGGGTCTGGGGCCAACGTCCTGACTTTC. This translates into CASSYWGSGANVLTF.

CDR3 protein: CASSPLEITDTQYF. The CDR3 nucleotides are TGTGCCAGCAGCCCCCTGGAGATCACAGATACGCAGTATTTT. V and J are TRBV11-2 and TRBJ2-3; D unclear. The CDR3 loop spans 14 amino acids. V was shortened by 5 bases and J by 2 bases, with 11 bases between the two germline ends. Germline-derived CDR1 and CDR2 are SGHAT and FQNNGV.

J is TRBJ2-1 and V is TRBV24-1, with no clear D. V was cut by 5 bases and J by 8 bases, with 9 bases left in between. The CDR3 sequence is 12 residues long. Per the germline V gene, CDR1 is KGHDR and CDR2 is SFDVKD. CDR3 in DNA: TGTGCCACCAGTGCCATAGGGTATGAGCAGTTCTTC. Encoded protein: CATSAIGYEQFF.

The CDR3 sequence: CASSPWSLNNEKLFF. The CDR3 DNA sequence: TGTGCCAGCAGTCCCTGGTCCCTAAATAACGAAAAACTGTTTTTT. The chain combines TRBV28 with TRBJ1-4, with D hard to call. The CDR3 consists of 15 residues. From germline, CDR1 is MDHEN and CDR2 SYDVKM. Trimming left V 5 bases short and J 8 bases short, with 18 bases between.

This clonotype was observed once. V usage is TRBV4-1 and J usage is TRBJ2-7; TRBD2 might be the D (7 bases). CDR3 size: 16 residues. Deletions cut 6 bases from V and 9 bases from J, with 27 bases between. Looked up from germline, CDR1 is MGHRA and CDR2 is YSYEKL. The CDR3 reads CASRRTLAREGDVQYF. The CDR3 DNA sequence: TGCGCCAGCAGGCGGACACTAGCGAGAGAGGGGGACGTGCAGTACTTC.

J is TRBJ2-1 and V is TRBV11-2; D may be TRBD1 or TRBD2 (5 bases each). The CDR3 runs 18 residues. CDR1 and CDR2 from the germline V gene are SGHAT and FQNNGV. The CDR3 nucleotides are TGTACAAGCAGCTTAGAATGTCTGGGGCGGACTTCCTACAATGAGCAGTTCTTC. Protein: CTSSLECLGRTSYNEQFF.

On this clonotype itself: At one end the junction does not follow the germline gene, possibly because of a read error. V is TRBV4-1 and J is TRBJ1-1; the D is unclear. Looked up from germline, CDR1 is MGHRA and CDR2 is YSYEKL. The CDR3 is 13 amino acids. Here the CDR3 DNA reads TGCGCCAGCAGTCAAGGTGGACGGGCTGAAGCTATCTTT. Translation: CASSQGGRAEAIF.

V usage is TRBV29-1 and J usage is TRBJ2-2; TRBD1 is a possible D gene (7 bases). CDR3 length: 13 amino acids. Germline loops: CDR1 SQVTM, CDR2 ANQGSEA. Between the trimmed V and J ends, which lost 6 bases and 13 bases, there was a span of 21 bases. The CDR3 reads CSVTGANTGRLFF. CDR3 DNA sequence: TGCAGCGTAACAGGGGCGAACACCGGGAGGCTGTTTTTT.

Notes on this clonotype: At one of its ends the junction is not consistent with the germline gene, which may arise from a read error. The V and J genes are TRBV20-1 and TRBJ1-5, with D maybe TRBD1 (5 bases). Germline assignment: CDR1 DFQATT and CDR2 SNEGSKA (reference sequence). This CDR3 region has 13 residues. DNA of the CDR3: TGCACTGCTATATACGGGGGAGGCCAGCCCCAGCATTTT. Translated: CTAIYGGGQPQHF.

This chain links TRBV29-1 with TRBJ2-1, with D perhaps matching TRBD1 (6 bases). Germline CDR1 SQVTM, CDR2 ANQGSEA. CDR3 size: 13 residues. The germline V and J ends were trimmed by 3 bases and 7 bases, with 13 bases remaining between them. The CDR3 loop is CSVENRAGNEQFF. For the CDR3, the DNA is TGCAGCGTTGAGAACAGGGCCGGGAATGAGCAGTTCTTC.

To note about this clonotype: Sequence at one end of the junction differs from germline and may be a read error. This chain connects TRBV29-1 to TRBJ2-5; tentatively, D is TRBD1 (7 bases). In germline, CDR1 is SQVTM, CDR2 ANQGSEA. CDR3 length equals 16 residues. CDR3: CSGRLDRDALRETQYF. The CDR3 DNA reads as TGCAGCGGGAGACTAGACAGGGACGCTTTGCGAGAGACACAGTACTTC. The whole variable domain, filled in from reference TRBV29-1 and TRBJ2-5, reads SAVISQKPSRDICQRGTSLTIQCQVDSQVTMMFWYRQQPGQSLTLIATANQGSEATYESGFVIDKFPISRPNLTFSTLTVSNMSPEDSSIYLCSGRLDRDALRETQYFGPGTRLLVL.

This clonotype has only a few counts. Compared with germline, one end of the junction differs, possibly owing to a read error. V is TRBV6-5 and J is TRBJ2-3, with D tentatively TRBD1 (6 bases). The CDR3 consists of 14 residues. Germline values: CDR1 MNHEY, CDR2 SVGAGI. The CDR3 is CASCYSWDTDTQYF. DNA for the CDR3: TGTGCCAGCTGTTACTCCTGGGACACAGATACTCAGTATTTT.